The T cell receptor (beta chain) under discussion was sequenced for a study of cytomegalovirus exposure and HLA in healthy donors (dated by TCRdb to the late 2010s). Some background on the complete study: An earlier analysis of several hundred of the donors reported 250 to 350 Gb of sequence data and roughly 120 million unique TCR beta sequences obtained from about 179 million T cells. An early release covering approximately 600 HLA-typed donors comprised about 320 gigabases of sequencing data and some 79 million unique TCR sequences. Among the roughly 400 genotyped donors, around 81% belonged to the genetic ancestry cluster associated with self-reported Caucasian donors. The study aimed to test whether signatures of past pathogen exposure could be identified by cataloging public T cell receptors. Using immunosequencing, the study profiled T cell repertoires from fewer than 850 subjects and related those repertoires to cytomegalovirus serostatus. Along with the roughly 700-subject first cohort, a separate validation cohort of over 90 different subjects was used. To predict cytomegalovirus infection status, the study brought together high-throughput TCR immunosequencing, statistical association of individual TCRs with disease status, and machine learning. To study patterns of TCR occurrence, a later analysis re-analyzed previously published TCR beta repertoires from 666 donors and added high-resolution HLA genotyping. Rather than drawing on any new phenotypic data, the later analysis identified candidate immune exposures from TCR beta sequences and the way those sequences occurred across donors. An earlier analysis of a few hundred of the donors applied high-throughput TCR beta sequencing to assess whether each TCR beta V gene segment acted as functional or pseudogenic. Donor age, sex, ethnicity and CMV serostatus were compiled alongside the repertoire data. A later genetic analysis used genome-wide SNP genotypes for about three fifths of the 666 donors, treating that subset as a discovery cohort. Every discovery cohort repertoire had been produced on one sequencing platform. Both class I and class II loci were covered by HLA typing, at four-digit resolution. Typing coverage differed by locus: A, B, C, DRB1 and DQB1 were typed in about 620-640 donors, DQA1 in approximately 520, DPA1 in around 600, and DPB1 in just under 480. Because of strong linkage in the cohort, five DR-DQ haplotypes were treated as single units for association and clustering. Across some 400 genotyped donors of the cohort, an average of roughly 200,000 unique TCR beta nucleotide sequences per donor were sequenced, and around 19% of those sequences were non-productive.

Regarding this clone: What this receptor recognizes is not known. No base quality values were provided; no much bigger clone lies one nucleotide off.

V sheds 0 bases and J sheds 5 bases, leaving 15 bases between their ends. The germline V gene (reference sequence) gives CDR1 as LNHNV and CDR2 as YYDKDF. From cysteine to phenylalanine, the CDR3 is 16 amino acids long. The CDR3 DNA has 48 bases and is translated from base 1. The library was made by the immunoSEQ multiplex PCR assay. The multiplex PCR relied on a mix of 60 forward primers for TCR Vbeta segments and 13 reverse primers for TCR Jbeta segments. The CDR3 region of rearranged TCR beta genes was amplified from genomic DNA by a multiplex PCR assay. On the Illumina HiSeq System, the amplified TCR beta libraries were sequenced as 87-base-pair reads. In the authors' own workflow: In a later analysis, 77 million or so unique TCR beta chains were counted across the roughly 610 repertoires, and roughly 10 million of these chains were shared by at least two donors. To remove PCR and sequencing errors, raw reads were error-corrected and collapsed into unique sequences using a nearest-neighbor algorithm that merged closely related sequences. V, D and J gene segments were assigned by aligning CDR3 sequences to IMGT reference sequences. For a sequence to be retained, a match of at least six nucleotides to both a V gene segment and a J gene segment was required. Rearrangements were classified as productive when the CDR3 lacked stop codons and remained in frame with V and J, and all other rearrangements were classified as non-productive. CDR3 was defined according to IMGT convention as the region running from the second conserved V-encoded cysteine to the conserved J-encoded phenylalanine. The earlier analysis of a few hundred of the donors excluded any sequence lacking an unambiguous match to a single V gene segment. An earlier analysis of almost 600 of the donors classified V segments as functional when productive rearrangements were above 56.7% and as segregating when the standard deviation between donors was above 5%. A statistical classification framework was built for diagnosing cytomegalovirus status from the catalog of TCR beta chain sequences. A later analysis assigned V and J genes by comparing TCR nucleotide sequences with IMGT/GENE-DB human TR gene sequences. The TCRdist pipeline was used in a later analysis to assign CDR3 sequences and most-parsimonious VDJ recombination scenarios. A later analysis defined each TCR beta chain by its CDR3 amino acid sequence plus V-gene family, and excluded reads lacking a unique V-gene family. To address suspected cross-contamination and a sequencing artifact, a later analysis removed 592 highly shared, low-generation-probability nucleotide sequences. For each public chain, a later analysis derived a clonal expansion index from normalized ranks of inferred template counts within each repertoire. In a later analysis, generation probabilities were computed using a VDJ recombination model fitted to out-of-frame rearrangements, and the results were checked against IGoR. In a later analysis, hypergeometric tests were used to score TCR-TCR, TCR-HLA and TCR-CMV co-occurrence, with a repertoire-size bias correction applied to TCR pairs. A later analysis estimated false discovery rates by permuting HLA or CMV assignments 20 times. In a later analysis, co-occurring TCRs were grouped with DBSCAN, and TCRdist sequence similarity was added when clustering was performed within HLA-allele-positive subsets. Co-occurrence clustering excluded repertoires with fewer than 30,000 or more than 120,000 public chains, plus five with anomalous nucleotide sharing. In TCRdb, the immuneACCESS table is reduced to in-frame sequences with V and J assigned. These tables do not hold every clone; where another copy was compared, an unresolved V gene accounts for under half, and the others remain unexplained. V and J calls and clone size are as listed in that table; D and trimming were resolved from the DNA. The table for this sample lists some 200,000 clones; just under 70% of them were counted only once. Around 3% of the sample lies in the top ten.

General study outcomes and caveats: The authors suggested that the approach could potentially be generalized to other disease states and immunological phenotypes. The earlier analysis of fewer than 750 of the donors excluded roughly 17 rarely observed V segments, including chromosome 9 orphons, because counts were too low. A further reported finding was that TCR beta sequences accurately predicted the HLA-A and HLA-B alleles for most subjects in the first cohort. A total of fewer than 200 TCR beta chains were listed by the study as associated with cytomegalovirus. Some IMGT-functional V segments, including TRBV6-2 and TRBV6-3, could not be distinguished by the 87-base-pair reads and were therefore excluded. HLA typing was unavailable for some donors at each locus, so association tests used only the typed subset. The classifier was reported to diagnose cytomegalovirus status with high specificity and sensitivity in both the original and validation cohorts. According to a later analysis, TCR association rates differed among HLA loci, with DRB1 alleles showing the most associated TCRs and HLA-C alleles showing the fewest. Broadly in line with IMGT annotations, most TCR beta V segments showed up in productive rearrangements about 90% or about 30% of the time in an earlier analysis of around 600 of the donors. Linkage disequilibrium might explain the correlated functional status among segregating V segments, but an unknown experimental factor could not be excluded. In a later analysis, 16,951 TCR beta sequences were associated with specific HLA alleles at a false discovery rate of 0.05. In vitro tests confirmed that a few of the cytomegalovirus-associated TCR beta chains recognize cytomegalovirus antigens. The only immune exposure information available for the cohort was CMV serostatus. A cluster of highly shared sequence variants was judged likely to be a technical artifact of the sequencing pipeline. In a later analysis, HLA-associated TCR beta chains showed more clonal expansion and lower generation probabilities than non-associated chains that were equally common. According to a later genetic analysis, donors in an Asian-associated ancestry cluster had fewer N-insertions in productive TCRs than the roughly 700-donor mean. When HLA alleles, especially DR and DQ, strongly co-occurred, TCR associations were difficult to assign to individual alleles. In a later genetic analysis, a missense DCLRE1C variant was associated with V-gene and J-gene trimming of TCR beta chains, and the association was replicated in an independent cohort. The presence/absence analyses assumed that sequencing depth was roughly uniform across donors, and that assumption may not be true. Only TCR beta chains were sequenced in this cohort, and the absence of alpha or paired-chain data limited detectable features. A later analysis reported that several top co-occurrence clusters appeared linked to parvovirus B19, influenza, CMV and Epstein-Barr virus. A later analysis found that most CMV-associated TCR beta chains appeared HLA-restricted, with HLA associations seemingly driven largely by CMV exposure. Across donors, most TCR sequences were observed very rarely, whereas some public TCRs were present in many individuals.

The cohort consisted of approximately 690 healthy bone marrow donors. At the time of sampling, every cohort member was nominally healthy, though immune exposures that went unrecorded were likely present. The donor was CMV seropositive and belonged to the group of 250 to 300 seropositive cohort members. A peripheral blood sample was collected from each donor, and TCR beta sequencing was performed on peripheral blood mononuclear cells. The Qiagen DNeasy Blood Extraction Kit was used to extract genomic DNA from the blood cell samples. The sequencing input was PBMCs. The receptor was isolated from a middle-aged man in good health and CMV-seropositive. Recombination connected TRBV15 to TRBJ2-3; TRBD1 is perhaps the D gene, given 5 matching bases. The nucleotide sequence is TGTGCCACCAGCAGAGATGGCAGGGCTAGTGAAGATACGCAGTATTTT. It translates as CATSRDGRASEDTQYF.